What follows are 23 T cell receptor beta chains derived from one specimen sequenced in a study of beta chain features in type 1 diabetes. These receptors' antigens are unknown. The study reverse transcribed the entire isolated RNA, so it sequenced expressed TCRB transcripts. The table came from immunoSEQ multiplex PCR; TCRdb's copy has only in-frame clones and leaves some out. The profile covers roughly 28,000 clones, with 56% appearing a single time and approximately 1.6% taken by the ten largest. Study-wide points: TCRB CDR3s were moderately but significantly shorter in Type 1 diabetes patients in all four CD4+ subsets.

Sequencing was carried out using Tregs from blood. The receptors were gathered from a woman aged 18-29 years with type 1 diabetes.

This clone has just one count. V usage is TRBV28 and J usage is TRBJ2-6; tentative D call: TRBD2 (6 bases). V gave up 6 bases and J gave up 3 bases, with 15 bases separating them. The germline gives CDR1 MDHEN, CDR2 SYDVKM. The CDR3 totals 16 residues. This chain's CDR3 is CASSTRWGVGANVLTF. CDR3 in DNA: TGTGCCAGCAGCACTAGGTGGGGGGTTGGGGCCAACGTCCTGACTTTC.

This rearrangement joins TRBV5-1 to TRBJ2-7, with TRBD2 matching 8 bases. The CDR3 sequence is 14 residues long. The germline V gene encodes CDR1 SGHRS and CDR2 YFSETQ. V dropped 0 bases and J dropped 6; count of bases not matched to a gene: 5. In DNA form, the CDR3 reads TGCGCCAGCAGCTTGGGGACTAGCTGGTCCGAGCAGTACTTC. The encoded protein is CASSLGTSWSEQYF.

The J gene is TRBJ2-1, the V gene TRBV10-3; 7 positions agree with TRBD2. Germline V lookup: CDR1 ENHRY, CDR2 SYGVKD. V shed 6 bases, J shed 4 bases, and the junction held 9 bases outside the gene matches. This CDR3 spans 15 amino acids. CDR3 region: CAIRGGFGVYNEQFF. The DNA for the CDR3 is TGTGCCATCAGGGGGGGGTTCGGGGTTTACAATGAGCAGTTCTTC.

As for this clone: One end of the junction does not line up with germline, which may come from a read error. V usage is TRBV5-4 and J usage is TRBJ2-1, with D possibly being TRBD1 (6 bases). The CDR3 contains 12 residues. Germline CDR1 and CDR2: SGHNT and YYREEE (reference sequence). This CDR3 reads CANSLRGGVAFF. The CDR3 DNA sequence: TGTGCCAACAGCTTGAGAGGGGGAGTAGCGTTCTTC.

This clone was seen more than once but under ten times. The J gene is TRBJ2-1, the V gene TRBV7-8; no clear D gene. CDR1 SGHVS and CDR2 FQNEAQ come from the germline V gene. The V end lost 2 bases, the J end lost 4 bases, and 12 bases lay between the germline ends. CDR3 length: 15 residues. The CDR3 region is CASSLYRARYNEQFF. CDR3 DNA: TGTGCCAGCAGCTTATACCGCGCTAGGTACAATGAGCAGTTCTTC.

V is TRBV11-2 and J is TRBJ2-6, with TRBD2 as a possible D gene (5 bases). Trimming cost V 4 bases and J 2 bases, with 15 bases left between them. This CDR3 has 17 amino acids. Germline-derived CDR1 and CDR2 are SGHAT and FQNNGV. The CDR3 here is CASSSHRKGAGANVLTF. CDR3 nucleotides: TGTGCCAGCAGCTCACACCGGAAGGGAGCTGGGGCCAACGTCCTGACTTTC.

V gene TRBV6-5 combines with J gene TRBJ2-3; 7 nucleotides align to TRBD2. Per the germline V gene, CDR1 is MNHEY and CDR2 is SVGAGI. The CDR3 consists of 15 residues. V was clipped by 5 bases and J by 2 bases; unmatched bases: 7. The DNA for the CDR3 is TGTGCCAGCAGTAGGGGTGCGGGAGCCACAGATACGCAGTATTTT. It translates to CASSRGAGATDTQYF.

This clone came up a few times. The chain has TRBV19 and TRBJ2-1; weak D call: TRBD1 (5 bases). V was trimmed by 1 base and J by 2 bases, leaving 12 bases between them. Germline CDR1 reads LNHDA; CDR2 reads SQIVND (reference sequence). CDR3 length: 16 residues. CDR3: CASSIGGGRAYNEQFF. In nucleotides, the CDR3 is TGTGCCAGTAGTATAGGGGGCGGCAGGGCCTACAATGAGCAGTTCTTC.

The rearrangement uses TRBV29-1 and TRBJ2-1, with 10 bases identical to TRBD2. The germline V gene has CDR1 SQVTM and CDR2 ANQGSEA. This CDR3 contains 15 residues. With V trimmed by 6 bases and J by 6 bases, 11 bases remained unmatched. This chain's CDR3 is CSVAFRLAGSNEQFF. Here the CDR3 DNA reads TGCAGCGTGGCATTCCGACTAGCGGGTTCCAATGAGCAGTTCTTC.

This clone was observed a handful of times. The chain combines TRBV28 with TRBJ2-3; 15 nucleotides align to TRBD2. Trimming removed 4 bases from V and 6 bases from J; junction bases left unmatched: 5. Germline CDR1 MDHEN, CDR2 SYDVKM. This CDR3 is built from 16 residues. CDR3 loop: CASSSGTSGRLDTQYF. The CDR3 region has the DNA TGTGCCAGCAGTTCCGGGACTAGCGGGAGGCTGGATACGCAGTATTTT.

This chain connects TRBV28 to TRBJ2-7; 7 bases map to TRBD1. The CDR3 is made up of 14 amino acids. Trimming took 2 bases from V and 3 from J; bases not matched to a gene: 4. Germline CDR1 is MDHEN and CDR2 is SYDVKM. CDR3 in amino acids: CASSLRQGRYEQYF. Here the CDR3 DNA reads TGTGCCAGCAGTTTAAGACAGGGCCGCTACGAGCAGTACTTC.

The V call is TRBV7-2, the J call TRBJ2-3, with D possibly TRBD2 on 7 matching bases. This CDR3 spans 17 amino acids. V shed 0 bases and J shed 0 bases, with 13 bases lying between them. Looked up from germline, CDR1 is SGHTA and CDR2 is FQGNSA. The CDR3 DNA sequence: TGTGCCAGCAGCTTAGCGAGAGCGGGACATAGCACAGATACGCAGTATTTT. As protein: CASSLARAGHSTDTQYF.

The rearrangement uses TRBV4-2 and TRBJ1-5; the D gene is possibly TRBD1 (5 bases). The CDR3 runs to 14 residues. Per the germline V gene, CDR1 is LGHNA and CDR2 is YNFKEQ. Trimming took 4 bases from V and 4 from J, leaving 11 bases between them. This CDR3 reads CASSPGQSNQPQHF. The DNA for the CDR3 is TGTGCCAGCAGCCCCGGACAAAGTAATCAGCCCCAGCATTTT.

This clone appeared once. The rearrangement uses TRBV4-1 and TRBJ2-1, with TRBD2 matching 7 bases. Looked up from germline, CDR1 is MGHRA and CDR2 is YSYEKL. J lost 10 bases, V lost 0 bases, and 6 bases had no gene match. CDR3 length: 14 amino acids. CDR3 sequence (DNA): TGCGCCAGCAGCCAAGAAGGGTCGGGGGGAGAGCAGTTCTTC. It yields the protein CASSQEGSGGEQFF.

This clone is medium-sized in the sample. This sequence joins TRBV7-2 and TRBJ1-2, with 8 bases fitting TRBD1. Germline V CDR1 and CDR2: SGHTA, FQGNSA. This CDR3 has 14 amino acids. Trimming removed 1 base from V and 2 bases from J; junction bases left unmatched: 0. CDR3 nucleotide sequence: TGTGCCAGCAGCTTAGGGACAGGGAACTATGGCTACACCTTC. This encodes CASSLGTGNYGYTF.

Here the CDR3 reads CASSLSQGGTDTQYF. In DNA, the CDR3 is TGTGCCAGCAGTTTAAGTCAGGGAGGGACAGATACGCAGTATTTT. The chain joins TRBV28 to TRBJ2-3; 7 bases agree with TRBD2. Germline V CDR1 and CDR2: MDHEN, SYDVKM. V shed 2 bases and J 3 bases; nucleotides not matched to a gene: 5. There are 15 residues in the CDR3.

In this sample, this clone turned up a few times. Written as DNA, the CDR3 is TGTGCCAGCAGGACAGGGTCGGACATTCAGTACTTC. This translates into CASRTGSDIQYF. V is TRBV28 and J is TRBJ2-4; TRBD1 matches at 7 bases. The CDR3 is 12 residues long. Losses at the gene ends were 6 bases for V and 8 bases for J; bases not matched to a gene: 4. Germline CDR1 and CDR2: MDHEN and SYDVKM.

The chain combines TRBV6-5 with TRBJ2-3, with 7 bases aligning to TRBD2. V shed 2 bases, J shed 9 bases, and the junction held 11 bases outside the gene matches. The CDR3 contains 15 residues. Germline V gene lookup returns CDR1 MNHEY and CDR2 SVGAGI. The chain's CDR3 is CASSYLSGAAGTQYF. CDR3 nucleotide sequence: TGTGCCAGCAGTTACCTAAGCGGGGCCGCCGGGACGCAGTATTTT.

The chain combines TRBV7-3 with TRBJ2-3; D remains ambiguous. Between the trimmed V and J ends, which lost 3 bases and 0 bases, there was a span of 4 bases. This CDR3 region has 13 residues. Per germline, CDR1 SGHTA and CDR2 FQGTGA. The CDR3 sequence is CASSFSSTDTQYF. As DNA, the CDR3 is TGTGCCAGCAGCTTCTCTAGCACAGATACGCAGTATTTT.

The chain is built from TRBV5-1 and TRBJ1-4; 10 nucleotides match TRBD1. The CDR3 covers 16 residues. The J segment lost 8 bases and the V segment lost 4 bases, leaving 11 bases of the junction unmatched. Looked up from germline, CDR1 is SGHRS and CDR2 is YFSETQ. CDR3 in DNA: TGCGCCAGCAGCCCCGGACAGGGGGTTGTGCGGGAAAAACTGTTTTTT. It translates to CASSPGQGVVREKLFF.

This clone showed up just a few times. The chain carries TRBV11-1 and TRBJ2-7; 7 positions agree with TRBD1. Germline V gene sequence: CDR1 SGHAT, CDR2 FQDESV (reference sequence). Losses at the gene ends were 6 bases for V and 5 bases for J; bases not matched to a gene: 13. CDR3 length: 15 amino acids. CDR3 in DNA: TGTGCCAGCAGACCTCGACAGGGCGTGGGGGACGAGCAGTACTTC. As protein: CASRPRQGVGDEQYF.

The V call is TRBV4-1, the J call TRBJ2-1; 8 bases line up with TRBD2. The CDR3 length is 17 residues. Trimming at V came to 1 base and at J to 5 bases, leaving 10 bases not matched to a gene. The germline V gene encodes CDR1 MGHRA and CDR2 YSYEKL. This CDR3 reads CASSQGGNGRGDNEQFF. CDR3 DNA: TGCGCCAGCAGCCAAGGCGGAAACGGGAGGGGGGACAATGAGCAGTTCTTC.

The chain is built from TRBV7-8 and TRBJ1-1; TRBD1 might be the D (5 bases). The CDR3 length is 13 residues. V shed 3 bases and J shed 3 bases, with 8 bases lying between them. Germline V gene lookup returns CDR1 SGHVS and CDR2 FQNEAQ. The CDR3 is CASSLLRDTEAFF. CDR3 sequence (DNA): TGTGCCAGCAGCTTGCTCAGGGACACTGAAGCTTTCTTT.